The 28 T cell receptor beta chains in this list originate from one sample, sequenced in a study of blood T cell repertoires in COVID-19. TCRdb keeps only in-frame clones here, not all; method: immunoSEQ multiplex PCR. The repertoire holds under 85,000 clones, with 82% as singletons. Sample: peripheral blood. The receptor set was obtained from a human donor in a cohort sampled during active COVID-19.

V is TRBV7-3 and J is TRBJ2-7; D gene uncertain. V was clipped by 1 base and J by 2 bases, with 12 bases between them. This CDR3 region has 15 residues. Germline CDR1 reads SGHTA; CDR2 reads FQGTGA. DNA of the CDR3: TGTGCCAGCAGCTTAAAATACAGAACTGCCTACGAGCAGTACTTC. It specifies CASSLKYRTAYEQYF.

This chain joins TRBV7-2 and TRBJ2-1; weak D call: TRBD2 (5 bases). Germline V gene data show CDR1 as SGHTA and CDR2 as FQGNSA. The ends were cut back, 7 bases at V and 7 bases at J, with 14 bases in the middle. The CDR3 length is 13 residues. CDR3: CASMIRGGNEQFF. CDR3 DNA sequence: TGTGCCAGCATGATACGGGGTGGGAATGAGCAGTTCTTC.

Here the CDR3 reads CASSLDRSGANVLTF. In nucleotides, the CDR3 is TGTGCCAGCAGCTTGGATCGCTCTGGGGCCAACGTCCTGACTTTC. V is TRBV5-6 and J is TRBJ2-6; the D is unclear. Trimming took 0 bases from V and 0 from J, leaving 4 bases between them. The CDR3 runs to 15 residues. The germline gives CDR1 SGHDT, CDR2 YYEEEE.

CDR3 sequence: CASTLGAPTNEKLFF. CDR3 nucleotide sequence: TGTGCCAGCACCCTTGGGGCACCAACTAATGAAAAACTGTTTTTT. The chain uses TRBV5-8 and TRBJ1-4, with D tentatively TRBD1 (5 bases). The germline gives CDR1 SGHTS, CDR2 YDEGEE. V was cut by 6 bases and J by 0 bases, with 12 bases left in between. The CDR3 consists of 15 residues.

The rearrangement uses TRBV10-2 and TRBJ1-2, with TRBD1 as a possible D gene (5 bases). Germline V gives CDR1 WSHSY, CDR2 SAAADI. This CDR3 is 15 amino acids long. V was shortened by 3 bases and J by 4 bases, with 15 bases between the two germline ends. This CDR3 is CASSDRGRVGYGYTF. CDR3 in DNA: TGCGCCAGCAGTGATAGGGGCAGGGTGGGCTATGGCTACACCTTC.

This chain joins TRBV9 and TRBJ2-5, with 9 bases lining up with TRBD1. The CDR3 sequence is 14 residues long. Losses at the gene ends were 4 bases for V and 5 bases for J; bases not matched to a gene: 6. From germline, CDR1 is SGDLS and CDR2 YYNGEE. CDR3: CASSRAGTGETQYF. The DNA of the CDR3 is TGTGCCAGCAGCCGAGCGGGGACAGGGGAGACCCAGTACTTC.

As DNA, the CDR3 is TGTGCCAGCACCCTGCGGGGGCAGGCACGAGCTTTCTTT. Protein product: CASTLRGQARAFF. The chain recombines TRBV6-1 with TRBJ1-1; D is possibly TRBD1 (6 bases). Germline loops: CDR1 MNHNS, CDR2 SASEGT. Trimming stripped 7 bases from V and 10 bases from J, with 19 bases between. This CDR3 contains 13 residues.

The V call is TRBV19, the J call TRBJ1-6; tentatively, D is TRBD1 (5 bases). CDR1 and CDR2 (germline): LNHDA, SQIVND (reference sequence). Trimming left V 9 bases short and J 5 bases short, with 17 bases between. The CDR3 is 15 residues long. The CDR3 reads CASRPWGGDNSPLHF. The CDR3 DNA reads as TGTGCCAGCCGACCATGGGGCGGAGATAATTCACCCCTCCACTTT.

The rearrangement uses TRBV11-3 and TRBJ1-1, with a tentative D call TRBD1 (5 bases). Germline CDR1 SGHNT, CDR2 YENEEA. Trimming cost V 0 bases and J 10 bases, with 9 bases left between them. The CDR3 contains 12 residues. Here the CDR3 reads CASSLDGGTAFF. The CDR3 region has the DNA TGTGCCAGCAGCTTAGATGGGGGGACAGCTTTCTTT.

The chain carries TRBV4-1 and TRBJ1-4, with 8 positions matching TRBD1. The CDR3 consists of 15 residues. The germline V gene encodes CDR1 MGHRA and CDR2 YSYEKL. The ends lost 6 bases at V and 2 bases at J; junction bases unmatched: 5. The CDR3 region is CASRPYRGTNEKLFF. The CDR3 coding sequence is TGCGCCAGCAGGCCGTACAGGGGGACTAATGAAAAACTGTTTTTT.

This sequence joins TRBV27 and TRBJ1-4; TRBD1 agrees at 9 bases. With V trimmed by 5 bases and J by 4 bases, 8 bases remained unmatched. CDR3 length: 16 amino acids. Germline V lookup: CDR1 MNHEY, CDR2 SMNVEV (reference sequence). The CDR3 here is CASSHLGQGINEKLFF. The CDR3 DNA follows: TGTGCCAGCAGTCATCTCGGACAGGGGATTAATGAAAAACTGTTTTTT.

J is TRBJ2-5 and V is TRBV20-1, with TRBD1 as a possible D gene (6 bases). V was pared by 4 bases and J by 4 bases, with 7 bases between. This CDR3 spans 11 amino acids. CDR1 and CDR2 (germline): DFQATT, SNEGSKA (reference sequence). In DNA, the CDR3 is TGCAGTGCTAAAGGGGGAGAGACCCAGTACTTC. It codes for CSAKGGETQYF.

V is TRBV6-2 or TRBV6-3 and J is TRBJ1-3, with D perhaps matching TRBD1 (5 bases). The length of the CDR3 is 14 residues. Per the germline V gene, CDR1 is MNHEY and CDR2 is SVGEGT. V dropped 6 bases and J dropped 3 bases, with 12 bases sitting between them. CDR3 in DNA: TGTGCCAGCAGCGGACAACTTTATGGAAACACCATATATTTT. Protein sequence: CASSGQLYGNTIYF.

The chain couples TRBV9 to TRBJ2-1; 9 bases map to TRBD2. Trimming removed 2 bases from V and 7 bases from J; junction bases left unmatched: 10. The germline gives CDR1 SGDLS, CDR2 YYNGEE. The CDR3 length is 16 residues. CDR3 sequence: CASSVFAGGPRNEQFF. The CDR3 DNA sequence: TGTGCCAGCAGCGTGTTTGCGGGGGGGCCGAGAAATGAGCAGTTCTTC.

In nucleotides, the CDR3 is TGTGCCAGCAGTGTTGTCAGAAACCAAGAGACCCAGTACTTC. Protein: CASSVVRNQETQYF. V usage is TRBV2 and J usage is TRBJ2-5; D ambiguous. This CDR3 is built from 14 residues. The V end lost 4 bases, the J end lost 0 bases, and 9 bases lay between the germline ends. Germline CDR1 reads SNHLY; CDR2 reads FYNNEI.

By sample share, this clone is medium-sized. The rearrangement joins TRBV2 to TRBJ2-2; 9 positions match TRBD2. There are 14 residues in the CDR3. Per germline, CDR1 SNHLY and CDR2 FYNNEI. V lost 6 bases, J lost 5 bases, and 4 bases stayed unmatched. CDR3 in DNA: TGTGCCAGCAGCCCCGCGGGGGGGACCGGGGAGCTGTTTTTT. Protein: CASSPAGGTGELFF.

This clone was observed once. The chain is built from TRBV7-9 and TRBJ2-7, with TRBD1 identical over 7 bases. This CDR3 comprises 13 residues. V lost 5 bases, J lost 7 bases, and 8 bases stayed unmatched. The V gene's germline CDR1 is SEHNR and CDR2 FQNEAQ (reference sequence). The CDR3 loop reads CASSIGTAGEQYF. The CDR3 DNA reads TGTGCCAGCAGCATAGGGACAGCCGGGGAGCAGTACTTC.

This clone was seen only a few times. The rearrangement uses TRBV7-9 and TRBJ2-7, with a weak D call TRBD1 (6 bases). This CDR3 is built from 14 residues. Trimming removed 3 bases from V and 4 bases from J, with 13 bases in between. Germline assignment: CDR1 SEHNR and CDR2 FQNEAQ (reference sequence). CDR3 sequence reads: CASSFARTDYEQYF. CDR3 nucleotide sequence: TGTGCCAGCAGCTTCGCAAGGACAGATTACGAGCAGTACTTC. The variable domain in full, with the rest retrieved from reference TRBV7-9 and TRBJ2-7, is DTGVSQNPRHKITKRGQNVTFRCDPISEHNRLYWYRQTLGQGPEFLTYFQNEAQLEKSRLLSDRFSAERPKGSFSTLEIQRTEQGDSAMYLCASSFARTDYEQYFGPGTRLTVT.

This sequence joins TRBV15 and TRBJ2-3; 11 bases match TRBD1. Germline lookup yields CDR1 LNHNV and CDR2 YYDKDF (reference sequence). The CDR3 has 18 residues. After removal of 0 bases from V and 5 bases from J, the junction contained 10 bases not matched to a gene. CDR3 region: CATSRDLGTGGSIDTQYF. The CDR3 bases are TGTGCCACCAGCAGAGATCTCGGGACAGGGGGTTCTATAGATACGCAGTATTTT.

This chain joins TRBV13 and TRBJ1-5; 10 bases agree with TRBD1. Germline CDR1 reads PRHDT; CDR2 reads FYEKMQ (reference sequence). CDR3 length equals 16 residues. V was clipped by 5 bases and J by 2 bases; unmatched bases: 6. Here the CDR3 DNA reads TGTGCCAGCAGCAAAGGACAGGGGGTAGGCAATCAGCCCCAGCATTTT. It codes for CASSKGQGVGNQPQHF.

The chain couples TRBV11-2 to TRBJ2-2; no clear D. Trimming shortened V by 7 bases and J by 4 bases, and 10 bases separated the two germline ends. CDR3 length: 13 residues. Germline V gene sequence: CDR1 SGHAT, CDR2 FQNNGV. In DNA form, the CDR3 reads TGTGCCAGCAATCCCCTAAGCACCGGGGAGCTGTTTTTT. Its protein product is CASNPLSTGELFF. Drawing the rest from reference TRBV11-2 and TRBJ2-2, the complete variable domain is EAGVAQSPRYKIIEKRQSVAFWCNPISGHATLYWYQQILGQGPKLLIQFQNNGVVDDSQLPKDRFSAERLKGVDSTLKIQPAKLEDSAVYLCASNPLSTGELFFGEGSRLTVL.

This clone came up once. This chain joins TRBV7-9 and TRBJ2-2; TRBD1 aligns across 7 bases. The ends lost 3 bases at V and 3 bases at J; junction bases unmatched: 4. The CDR3 is 15 residues long. From germline, CDR1 is SEHNR and CDR2 FQNEAQ (reference sequence). The CDR3 reads CASSLGDRDTGELFF. The CDR3 region has the DNA TGTGCCAGCAGCTTGGGGGACAGAGACACCGGGGAGCTGTTTTTT. Together with reference TRBV7-9 and TRBJ2-2, the CDR3 gives the full variable domain: DTGVSQNPRHKITKRGQNVTFRCDPISEHNRLYWYRQTLGQGPEFLTYFQNEAQLEKSRLLSDRFSAERPKGSFSTLEIQRTEQGDSAMYLCASSLGDRDTGELFFGEGSRLTVL.

This clone has just one count. The chain joins TRBV19 to TRBJ2-2; 8 bases line up with TRBD1. This CDR3 spans 14 amino acids. Germline CDR1 reads LNHDA; CDR2 reads SQIVND (reference sequence). V was clipped by 7 bases and J by 5 bases; unmatched bases: 6. The CDR3 DNA is TGTGCCAGTACAGGACAGGGAGTAACCGGGGAGCTGTTTTTT. Its protein product is CASTGQGVTGELFF.

The rearrangement uses TRBV30 and TRBJ1-1; 7 nucleotides match TRBD1. Losses at the gene ends were 3 bases for V and 0 bases for J; bases not matched to a gene: 10. CDR1 and CDR2 from the germline V gene are GTSNPN and SVGIG (reference sequence). The CDR3 has 16 residues. CDR3: CAWRVGRQGVNTEAFF. CDR3 nucleotides: TGTGCCTGGAGGGTTGGACGACAGGGAGTGAACACTGAAGCTTTCTTT.

This clone was detected only once. CDR3 sequence (DNA): TGTGCCAGCAGTCCCCAACAGGGGTATGGCTACACCTTC. Translated, it gives CASSPQQGYGYTF. The rearrangement links TRBV12-3 or TRBV12-4 to TRBJ1-2, with 7 bases identical to TRBD1. The V and J ends lost 5 bases and 5 bases, in that order; junction bases with no gene match: 5. The CDR3 extends over 13 amino acids.

The rearrangement uses TRBV9 and TRBJ2-2; no clear D gene. The CDR3 extends over 13 amino acids. The germline CDR1 and CDR2 sequences are SGDLS and YYNGEE. With 4 bases removed from V and 5 bases from J, the gap between germline ends came to 9 bases. CDR3 in amino acids: CASSFGLTGELFF. Written as DNA, the CDR3 is TGTGCCAGCAGCTTTGGGCTAACCGGGGAGCTGTTTTTT.

The chain recombines TRBV18 with TRBJ2-1; TRBD2 aligns across 7 bases. Germline values: CDR1 KGHSH, CDR2 LQKENI. V was clipped by 8 bases and J by 6 bases; unmatched bases: 10. The CDR3 totals 14 residues. The CDR3 protein is CASVLGSGGNEQFF. The DNA of the CDR3 is TGTGCCAGCGTATTAGGTTCGGGGGGCAATGAGCAGTTCTTC.

The chain links TRBV24-1 to TRBJ1-1; 12 bases line up with TRBD1. The ends lost 8 bases at V and 3 bases at J; junction bases unmatched: 15. The CDR3 has 18 amino acids. The V gene's germline CDR1 is KGHDR and CDR2 SFDVKD. CDR3 DNA: TGTGCCACCACCGAAACCAACCGGGACAGGGGGCGGTACACTGAAGCTTTCTTT. Protein: CATTETNRDRGRYTEAFF.